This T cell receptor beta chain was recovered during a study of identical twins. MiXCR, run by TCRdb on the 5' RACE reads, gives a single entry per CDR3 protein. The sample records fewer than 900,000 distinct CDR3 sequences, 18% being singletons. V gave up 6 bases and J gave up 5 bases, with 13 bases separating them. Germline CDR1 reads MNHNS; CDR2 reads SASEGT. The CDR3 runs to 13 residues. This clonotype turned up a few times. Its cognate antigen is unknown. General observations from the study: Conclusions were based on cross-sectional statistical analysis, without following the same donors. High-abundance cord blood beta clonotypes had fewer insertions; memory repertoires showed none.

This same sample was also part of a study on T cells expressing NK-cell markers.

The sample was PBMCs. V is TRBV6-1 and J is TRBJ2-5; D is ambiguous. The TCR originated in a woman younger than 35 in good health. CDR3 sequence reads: CASRRGVSETQYF. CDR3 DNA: TGTGCCAGCAGACGCGGAGTCTCGGAGACCCAGTACTTC.